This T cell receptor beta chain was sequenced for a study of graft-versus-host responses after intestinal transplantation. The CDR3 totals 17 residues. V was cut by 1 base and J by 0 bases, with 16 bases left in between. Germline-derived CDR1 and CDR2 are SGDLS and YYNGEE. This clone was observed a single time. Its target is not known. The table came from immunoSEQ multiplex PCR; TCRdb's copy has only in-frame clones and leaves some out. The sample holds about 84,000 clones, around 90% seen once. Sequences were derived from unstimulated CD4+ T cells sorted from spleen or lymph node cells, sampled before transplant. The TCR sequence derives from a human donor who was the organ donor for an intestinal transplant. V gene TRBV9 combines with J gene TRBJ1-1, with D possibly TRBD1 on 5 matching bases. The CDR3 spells CASSVLGGRSMNTEAFF. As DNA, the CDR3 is TGTGCCAGCAGCGTACTGGGGGGGAGGTCCATGAACACTGAAGCTTTCTTT.